These 20 T cell receptor beta chains share one sample of origin, sequenced in a study of tumor-infiltrating lymphocytes in oesophageal squamous cell carcinoma. TCRdb recomputed calls from the PCR reads with MiXCR, one row per CDR3 protein. This table has approximately 18,000 distinct CDR3 sequences, approximately 45% appearing once. Source material: normal esophageal tissue next to the tumor. The receptors shown here come from a female donor with esophageal squamous cell carcinoma.

The table lists this clonotype with a few counts. The V gene is TRBV7-9, the J gene TRBJ2-2; D is possibly TRBD1 or TRBD2 (5 bases each). CDR1 and CDR2 from the germline V gene are SEHNR and FQNEAQ (reference sequence). This CDR3 is built from 14 residues. V lost 5 bases and J lost 1, with 8 bases in between. CDR3 bases: TGTGCCAGCAGCCTGGGACGGAACACCGGGGAGCTGTTTTTT. Translation gives CASSLGRNTGELFF.

This clonotype showed up many times. This may arise from a read error, as a much more abundant clone is one base away. The CDR3 loop is CARSLDGGGNTEAFF. CDR3 DNA sequence: TGTGCCAGAAGCTTAGATGGGGGGGGGAACACTGAAGCTTTCTTT. The chain joins TRBV11-2 to TRBJ1-1; D might be TRBD1 (5 bases). Germline V lookup: CDR1 SGHAT, CDR2 FQNNGV. CDR3 length: 15 residues.

This chain joins TRBV7-2 and TRBJ2-5; tentatively, D is TRBD1 or TRBD2 (6 bases each). Trimming shortened V by 8 bases and J by 4 bases, and 29 bases separated the two germline ends. The CDR3 spans 18 residues. Germline V lookup: CDR1 SGHTA, CDR2 FQGNSA. In DNA form, the CDR3 reads TGTGCCAGCCTACCTGGCCGGGGGCTAGCGAGGGGAGGAGAGACCCAGTACTTC. Protein: CASLPGRGLARGGETQYF. Filled out from reference TRBV7-2 and TRBJ2-5, the complete variable domain reads GAGVSQSPSNKVTEKGKDVELRCDPISGHTALYWYRQSLGQGLEFLIYFQGNSAPDKSGLPSDRFSAERTGGSVSTLTIQRTQQEDSAVYLCASLPGRGLARGGETQYFGPGTRLLVL.

This clonotype was seen a few times. The V gene is TRBV24-1, the J gene TRBJ2-1, with TRBD2 as a possible D gene (6 bases). Trimming pared 4 bases from V and 3 bases from J, leaving 12 bases between. This CDR3 has 15 amino acids. The germline V gene has CDR1 KGHDR and CDR2 SFDVKD. The CDR3: CATSERRDHYNEQFF. Written as DNA, the CDR3 is TGTGCCACCAGTGAAAGGCGGGATCACTACAATGAGCAGTTCTTC.

The rearrangement uses TRBV11-3 and TRBJ2-5, with 9 bases that match TRBD2. The DNA end lines up better with TRBJ2-3; the J call may be wrong. The CDR3 is 15 residues long. The germline CDR1 and CDR2 sequences are SGHNT and YENEEA. The CDR3 is CASSPVPGLADTQYF. Written as DNA, the CDR3 is TGTGCCAGCAGCCCAGTCCCGGGACTAGCTGATACGCAGTATTTT.

A remark on this clonotype: At one end the junction does not follow the germline gene, possibly because of a read error. The chain has TRBV7-2 and TRBJ2-5; D may match TRBD1 or TRBD2 (5 bases each). CDR3 length: 14 residues. Germline values: CDR1 SGHTA, CDR2 FQGNSA. For the CDR3, the DNA is TGTGCCAGCAGCAGGGACGGTGCTAATTCACCCCTCCACTTC. Its protein product is CASSRDGANSPLHF.

Regarding this clonotype: Given a much more abundant clone one base away, this may be a read error. This chain joins TRBV2 and TRBJ2-7; TRBD2 is a possible D gene (7 bases). Deletions cut 6 bases from V and 7 bases from J, with 19 bases between. The CDR3 sequence is 14 residues long. Germline values: CDR1 SNHLY, CDR2 FYNNEI. For the CDR3, the DNA is TGTGCCAGCAGAGGAGGGGGGGGAGGGAATGAGCAGTACTTC. This sequence encodes CASRGGGGGNEQYF. Using reference TRBV2 and TRBJ2-7 for the parts outside the CDR3, the full variable domain is EPEVTQTPSHQVTQMGQEVILRCVPISNHLYFYWYRQILGQKVEFLVSFYNNEISEKSEIFDDQFSVERPDGSNFTLKIRSTKLEDSAMYFCASRGGGGGNEQYFGPGTRLTVT.

In this sample, this clonotype turned up a few times. This chain connects TRBV6-1 to TRBJ2-3; 7 positions agree with TRBD1. Trimming cost V 6 bases and J 1 base; bases outside gene matches: 4. CDR1 and CDR2 from the germline V gene are MNHNS and SASEGT. This CDR3 has 14 amino acids. CDR3 in DNA: TGTGCCAGCAGCCACGGGACAGGCACAGATACGCAGTATTTT. It yields the protein CASSHGTGTDTQYF.

This clonotype was seen ten or more times. This chain uses TRBV10-2 with TRBJ2-5; D unresolved. The CDR3 totals 13 residues. Germline CDR1 reads WSHSY; CDR2 reads SAAADI. V gave up 4 bases and J gave up 2 bases, with 8 bases separating them. The CDR3 here is CASSVRVQETQYF. Here the CDR3 DNA reads TGCGCCAGCAGTGTTCGGGTACAAGAGACCCAGTACTTC.

V and J are TRBV6-1 and TRBJ2-6; D remains unclear. Trimming removed 6 bases from V and 1 base from J, with 10 bases in between. The CDR3 loop spans 15 amino acids. The germline V gene has CDR1 MNHNS and CDR2 SASEGT. The CDR3 sequence is CASRGQSSGANVLTF. The CDR3 nucleotides are TGTGCCAGCAGGGGTCAATCTTCTGGGGCCAACGTCCTGACTTTC.

This clonotype was detected many times. CDR3 amino acids: CASSPRGTYNEQFF. The CDR3 DNA reads as TGTGCCAGCTCACCCAGGGGGACCTACAATGAGCAGTTCTTC. The chain employs TRBV18 and TRBJ2-1, with 7 positions matching TRBD1. Trimming took 3 bases from V and 2 from J; bases not matched to a gene: 1. Germline CDR1 is KGHSH and CDR2 is LQKENI. The CDR3 length is 14 residues.

Concerning this clonotype itself: As the CDR3 is not closed by the conserved phenylalanine or tryptophan, this likely results from a read error. The DNA is omitted, as the CDR3 cannot be located on it reliably, and the CDR3 follows TCRdb's listing. V gene TRBV7-3 combines with J gene TRBJ2-3; the table's D call, TRBD2, has no DNA check behind it. The CDR3 is 15 residues long, ends included. Per the germline V gene, CDR1 is SGHTA and CDR2 is FQGTGA. The CDR3 loop reads CASSLLAGELGELYV.

This chain uses TRBV7-9 with TRBJ2-5; 14 bases line up with TRBD2. The closer fit of TRBJ2-1 to the DNA end suggests the J call may be wrong. This CDR3 is built from 17 residues. Germline V gene lookup returns CDR1 SEHNR and CDR2 FQNEAQ (reference sequence). The CDR3 protein is CASSSGLAGDFGNEQFF. The CDR3 DNA follows: TGTGCCAGCAGCTCGGGACTAGCGGGAGATTTCGGCAATGAGCAGTTCTTC.

The chain joins TRBV27 to TRBJ2-4; D perhaps matches TRBD1 (5 bases). The J call is in doubt because the DNA end fits TRBJ2-1 better. The CDR3 extends over 14 amino acids. Germline CDR1 MNHEY, CDR2 SMNVEV (reference sequence). The CDR3: CASSFSRGYNEQFF. CDR3 DNA sequence: TGTGCCAGCAGTTTCTCTAGGGGCTACAATGAGCAGTTCTTC.

By share, this clonotype counts as medium-sized. The chain uses TRBV11-2 and TRBJ2-7, with D possibly being TRBD1 or TRBD2 (5 bases each). V was shortened by 1 base and J by 6 bases, with 10 bases between the two germline ends. CDR3 length: 13 amino acids. Germline V gene lookup returns CDR1 SGHAT and CDR2 FQNNGV. The CDR3 spells CASSLGGPTEQYF. The CDR3 DNA sequence: TGTGCCAGCAGCTTAGGGGGACCCACCGAGCAGTACTTC. Filled out from reference TRBV11-2 and TRBJ2-7, the complete variable domain reads EAGVAQSPRYKIIEKRQSVAFWCNPISGHATLYWYQQILGQGPKLLIQFQNNGVVDDSQLPKDRFSAERLKGVDSTLKIQPAKLEDSAVYLCASSLGGPTEQYFGPGTRLTVT.

This clonotype was seen only once. V usage is TRBV7-2 and J usage is TRBJ2-1; TRBD2 aligns across 10 bases. Losses at the gene ends were 4 bases for V and 7 bases for J; bases not matched to a gene: 7. Germline V gives CDR1 SGHTA, CDR2 FQGNSA. This CDR3 spans 15 amino acids. DNA for the CDR3: TGTGCCAGCAGCTCGCCGGGACTAGCGCAAAATGAGCAGTTCTTC. Protein sequence: CASSSPGLAQNEQFF.

The J gene is TRBJ1-1, the V gene TRBV4-3, with a weak D call TRBD1 (6 bases). The germline gives CDR1 LGHNA, CDR2 YSLEER. Trimming cost V 4 bases and J 1 base, with 13 bases left between them. This CDR3 has 15 residues. CDR3 protein: CASSRRDIENTEAFF. The CDR3 region has the DNA TGCGCCAGCAGCCGCCGGGACATAGAGAACACTGAAGCTTTCTTT.

V usage is TRBV7-2 and J usage is TRBJ2-4; TRBD2 matches at 8 bases. TRBJ2-1 explains the end of the DNA better; the J call may be wrong. Germline V gives CDR1 SGHTA, CDR2 FQGNSA. This CDR3 has 17 amino acids. In DNA form, the CDR3 reads TGTGCCAGCAGCTTAGCTGGGGTCGGGGGGGGAGGGGATGAGCAGTTCTTC. Translation: CASSLAGVGGGGDEQFF.

This chain links TRBV2 with TRBJ2-1; D remains ambiguous. The closer fit of TRBJ2-7 to the DNA end suggests the J call may be wrong. The germline gives CDR1 SNHLY, CDR2 FYNNEI. CDR3 length equals 11 residues. The CDR3 spells CASGQMDEQYF. The CDR3 region has the DNA TGTGCCAGCGGCCAAATGGATGAGCAGTACTTC.

This chain links TRBV7-3 with TRBJ2-3; 11 nucleotides match TRBD1. The DNA end lines up better with TRBJ2-7; the J call may be wrong. CDR1 is SGHTA and CDR2 is FQGTGA in the germline V gene. This CDR3 region has 15 residues. Written as DNA, the CDR3 is TGTGCCAGCAGCTTGGGACAGGGGGGATCCTACGAGCAGTACTTC. Its translation is CASSLGQGGSYEQYF.